Listed here is a single TCR beta chain. The antigen remains undetermined. This sample was included in a study of identical twins. Study-level results: Cord blood's abundant beta clonotypes had fewer insertions, unlike memory repertoires.

V lost 3 bases, J lost 8 bases, and 11 bases lay in between. The CDR3 consists of 12 residues. Germline V gene lookup returns CDR1 MNHNS and CDR2 SASEGT. It was template switching that added a universal primer site, and there were unique molecular identifiers on the cDNA. TCRdb reprocessed the 5' RACE reads via MiXCR and lists one record per CDR3 protein. The table records 500,000 to 700,000 distinct CDR3 sequences, under 8.5% of them present only once. These same data were also listed under a study on yellow fever vaccine responses in identical twins.

The specimen sequenced was PBMCs. The sequence was obtained from a woman between 18 and 30 years old in good health. The genes are TRBV6-1 and TRBJ2-7; D may be TRBD1 (6 bases). CDR3: CASSEQTGQQYV. The CDR3 DNA sequence: TGTGCCAGCAGTGAGCAGACAGGACAGCAGTACGTC.